Shown below are 9 T cell receptor beta chains from a single sample sequenced in a study of blood T cell repertoires in COVID-19. Clones were read by immunoSEQ multiplex PCR, and TCRdb kept only the in-frame ones, dropping some. The table lists nearly 65,000 clones, about 80% of them singletons. Sample: peripheral blood. The receptors derive from a human donor in a cohort sampled during active COVID-19.

The gene calls are TRBV19 and TRBJ1-5; D gene unclear. This CDR3 spans 14 amino acids. In germline, CDR1 is LNHDA, CDR2 SQIVND (reference sequence). V was pared by 2 bases and J by 6 bases, with 11 bases between. DNA of the CDR3: TGTGCCAGTAGTATATCCGGATGGAGTCAGCCCCAGCATTTT. It yields the protein CASSISGWSQPQHF. Supplemented by reference TRBV19 and TRBJ1-5, the full variable domain reads DGGITQSPKYLFRKEGQNVTLSCEQNLNHDAMYWYRQDPGQGLRLIYYSQIVNDFQKGDIAEGYSVSREKKESFPLTVTSAQKNPTAFYLCASSISGWSQPQHFGDGTRLSIL.

The chain employs TRBV9 and TRBJ2-2, with 8 bases matching TRBD1. Trimming at V came to 4 bases and at J to 4 bases, leaving 6 bases not matched to a gene. Germline lookup yields CDR1 SGDLS and CDR2 YYNGEE. There are 15 residues in the CDR3. The CDR3 is CASSLRGQGTGELFF. In DNA, the CDR3 is TGTGCCAGCAGCCTCAGGGGGCAGGGCACCGGGGAGCTGTTTTTT.

This rearrangement joins TRBV4-2 to TRBJ2-5, with TRBD2 matching 14 bases. With V trimmed by 4 bases and J by 4 bases, 5 bases remained unmatched. The length of the CDR3 is 16 residues. Germline CDR1 reads LGHNA; CDR2 reads YNFKEQ. DNA for the CDR3: TGTGCCAGCAGCCCGGGACTAGCGGGAGCAATAGAGACCCAGTACTTC. It codes for CASSPGLAGAIETQYF.

This rearrangement joins TRBV11-2 to TRBJ2-1, with 9 positions matching TRBD2. Losses at the gene ends were 4 bases for V and 8 bases for J; bases not matched to a gene: 9. Germline V lookup: CDR1 SGHAT, CDR2 FQNNGV. The CDR3 loop spans 15 amino acids. CDR3 region: CASSYGTSILDEQFF. As DNA, the CDR3 is TGTGCCAGCAGCTACGGGACTAGCATTTTGGATGAGCAGTTCTTC.

The chain is built from TRBV3-1 (or the pseudogene TRBV3-2) and TRBJ1-6; a weak D match, TRBD1 (5 bases). The germline CDR1 and CDR2 sequences are LGHDT and YNNKEL (reference sequence). CDR3 size: 18 residues. V gave up 0 bases and J gave up 1 base, with 13 bases separating them. For the CDR3, the DNA is TGTGCCAGCAGCCAAGATTTTCGCAGGGTTTCCTATAATTCACCCCTCCACTTT. Encoded protein: CASSQDFRRVSYNSPLHF.

V and J are TRBV15 and TRBJ2-1; D is perhaps TRBD2 (6 bases). This CDR3 region has 15 residues. Trimming cost V 5 bases and J 0 bases, with 11 bases left between them. In germline, CDR1 is LNHNV, CDR2 YYDKDF (reference sequence). This CDR3 reads CATSGGVRSYNEQFF. DNA for the CDR3: TGTGCCACCAGCGGCGGGGTCCGCTCCTACAATGAGCAGTTCTTC. Combining the CDR3 with reference TRBV15 and TRBJ2-1 gives the whole variable domain DAMVIQNPRYQVTQFGKPVTLSCSQTLNHNVMYWYQQKSSQAPKLLFHYYDKDFNNEADTPDNFQSRRPNTSFCFLDIRSPGLGDTAMYLCATSGGVRSYNEQFFGPGTRLTVL.

The chain couples TRBV7-9 to TRBJ2-7; 7 bases align to TRBD1. Germline values: CDR1 SEHNR, CDR2 FQNEAQ (reference sequence). The V gene end was trimmed by 6 bases and the J gene end by 3 bases; junction bases not matched to a gene: 5. The CDR3 covers 13 residues. The CDR3 protein is CASSYPGGYEQYF. The CDR3 region has the DNA TGTGCCAGCAGTTACCCAGGGGGCTACGAGCAGTACTTC. Together with reference TRBV7-9 and TRBJ2-7, the CDR3 gives the full variable domain: DTGVSQNPRHKITKRGQNVTFRCDPISEHNRLYWYRQTLGQGPEFLTYFQNEAQLEKSRLLSDRFSAERPKGSFSTLEIQRTEQGDSAMYLCASSYPGGYEQYFGPGTRLTVT.

The rearrangement links TRBV15 to TRBJ2-7; a possible D gene is TRBD2 (5 bases). The CDR3 is 16 residues long. Germline V gene data show CDR1 as LNHNV and CDR2 as YYDKDF (reference sequence). V lost 3 bases, J lost 4 bases, and 19 bases lay in between. The CDR3 loop is CATSSPAETTPYEQYF. Written as DNA, the CDR3 is TGTGCCACCAGCAGTCCCGCCGAGACTACCCCTTACGAGCAGTACTTC.

This clone was counted once. This chain links TRBV24-1 with TRBJ1-2; 7 bases match TRBD1. J was trimmed by 3 bases and V by 1 base; bases with no gene match: 1. The CDR3 loop spans 14 amino acids. Germline V gene data show CDR1 as KGHDR and CDR2 as SFDVKD. The CDR3 bases are TGTGCCACCAGTGATTTAGGGACAGACTATGGCTACACCTTC. The encoded protein is CATSDLGTDYGYTF.